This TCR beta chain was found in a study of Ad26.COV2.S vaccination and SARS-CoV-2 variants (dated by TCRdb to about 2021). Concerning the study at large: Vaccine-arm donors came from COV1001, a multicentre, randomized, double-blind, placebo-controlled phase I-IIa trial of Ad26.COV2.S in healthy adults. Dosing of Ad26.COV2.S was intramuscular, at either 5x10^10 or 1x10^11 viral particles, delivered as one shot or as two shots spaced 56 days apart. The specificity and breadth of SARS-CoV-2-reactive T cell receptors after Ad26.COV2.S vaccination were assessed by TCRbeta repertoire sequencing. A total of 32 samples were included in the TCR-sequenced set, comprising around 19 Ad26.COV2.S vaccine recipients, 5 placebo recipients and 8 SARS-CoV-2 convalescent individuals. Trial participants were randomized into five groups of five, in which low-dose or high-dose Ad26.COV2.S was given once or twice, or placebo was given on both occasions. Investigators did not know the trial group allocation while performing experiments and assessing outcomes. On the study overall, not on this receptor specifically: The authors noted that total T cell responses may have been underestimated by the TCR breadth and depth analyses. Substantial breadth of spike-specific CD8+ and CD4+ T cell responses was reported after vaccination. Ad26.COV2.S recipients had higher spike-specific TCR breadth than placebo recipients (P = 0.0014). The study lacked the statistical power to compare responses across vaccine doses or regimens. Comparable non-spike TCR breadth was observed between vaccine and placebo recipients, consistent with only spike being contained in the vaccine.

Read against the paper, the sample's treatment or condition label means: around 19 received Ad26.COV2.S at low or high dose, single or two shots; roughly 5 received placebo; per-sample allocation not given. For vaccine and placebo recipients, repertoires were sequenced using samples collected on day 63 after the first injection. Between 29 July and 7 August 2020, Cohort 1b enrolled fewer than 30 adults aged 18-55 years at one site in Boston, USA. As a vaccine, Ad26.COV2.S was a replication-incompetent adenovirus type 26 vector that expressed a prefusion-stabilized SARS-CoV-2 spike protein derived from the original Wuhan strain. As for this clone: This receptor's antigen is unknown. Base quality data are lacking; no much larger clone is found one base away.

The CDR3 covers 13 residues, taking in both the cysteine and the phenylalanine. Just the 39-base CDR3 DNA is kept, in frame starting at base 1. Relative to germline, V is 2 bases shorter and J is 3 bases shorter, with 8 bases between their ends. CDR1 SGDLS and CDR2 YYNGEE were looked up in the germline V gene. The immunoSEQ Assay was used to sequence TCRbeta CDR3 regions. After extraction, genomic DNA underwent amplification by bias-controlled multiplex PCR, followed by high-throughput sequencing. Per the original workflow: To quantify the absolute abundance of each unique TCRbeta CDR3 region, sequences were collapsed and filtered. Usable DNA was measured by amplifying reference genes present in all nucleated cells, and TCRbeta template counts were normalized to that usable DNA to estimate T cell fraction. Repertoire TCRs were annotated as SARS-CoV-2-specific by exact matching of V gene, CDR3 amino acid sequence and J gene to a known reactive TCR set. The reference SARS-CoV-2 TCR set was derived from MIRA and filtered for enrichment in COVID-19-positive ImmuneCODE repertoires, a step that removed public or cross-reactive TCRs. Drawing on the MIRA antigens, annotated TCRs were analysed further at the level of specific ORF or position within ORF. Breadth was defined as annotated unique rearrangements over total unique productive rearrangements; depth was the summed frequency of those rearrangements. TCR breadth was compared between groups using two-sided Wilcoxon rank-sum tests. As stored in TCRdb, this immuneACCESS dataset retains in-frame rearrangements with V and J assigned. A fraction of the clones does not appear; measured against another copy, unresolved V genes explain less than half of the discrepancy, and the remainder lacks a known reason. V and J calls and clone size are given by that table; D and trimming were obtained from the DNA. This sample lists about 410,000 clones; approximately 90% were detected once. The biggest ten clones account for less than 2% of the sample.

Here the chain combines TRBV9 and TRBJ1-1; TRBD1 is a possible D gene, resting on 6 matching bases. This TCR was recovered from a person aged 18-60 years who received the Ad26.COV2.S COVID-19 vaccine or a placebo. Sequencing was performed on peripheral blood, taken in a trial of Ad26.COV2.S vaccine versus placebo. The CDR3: CASSVGGHTEAFF. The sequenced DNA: TGTGCCAGCAGCGTGGGGGGGCACACTGAAGCTTTCTTT.